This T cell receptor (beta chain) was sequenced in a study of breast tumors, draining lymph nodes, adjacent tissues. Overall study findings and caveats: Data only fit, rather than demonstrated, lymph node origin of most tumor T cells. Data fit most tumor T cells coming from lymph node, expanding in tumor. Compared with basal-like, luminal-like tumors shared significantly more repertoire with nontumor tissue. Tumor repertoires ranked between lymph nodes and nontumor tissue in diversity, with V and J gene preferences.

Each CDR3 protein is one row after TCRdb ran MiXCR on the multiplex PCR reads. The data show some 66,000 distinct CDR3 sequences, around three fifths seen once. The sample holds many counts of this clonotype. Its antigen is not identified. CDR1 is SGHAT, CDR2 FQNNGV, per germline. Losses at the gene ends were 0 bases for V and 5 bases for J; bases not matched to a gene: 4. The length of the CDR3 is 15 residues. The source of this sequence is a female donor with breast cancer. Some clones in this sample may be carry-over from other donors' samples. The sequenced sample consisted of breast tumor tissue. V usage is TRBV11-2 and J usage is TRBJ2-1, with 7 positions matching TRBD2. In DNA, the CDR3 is TGTGCCAGCAGCTTAGACGGGAGGCCGAACAATGAGCAGTTCTTC. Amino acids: CASSLDGRPNNEQFF.